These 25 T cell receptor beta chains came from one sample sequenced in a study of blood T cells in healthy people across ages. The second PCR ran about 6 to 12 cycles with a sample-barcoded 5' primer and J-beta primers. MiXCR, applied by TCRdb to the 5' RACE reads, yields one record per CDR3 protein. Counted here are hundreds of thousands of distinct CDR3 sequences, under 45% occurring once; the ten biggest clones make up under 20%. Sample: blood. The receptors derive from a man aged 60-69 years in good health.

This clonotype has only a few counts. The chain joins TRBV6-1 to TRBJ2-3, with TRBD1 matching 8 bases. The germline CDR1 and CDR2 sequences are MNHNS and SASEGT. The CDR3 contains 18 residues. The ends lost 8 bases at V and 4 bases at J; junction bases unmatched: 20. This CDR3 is CASWSTTGQGWLSDTQYF. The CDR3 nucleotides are TGTGCCAGCTGGTCTACAACTGGACAGGGCTGGTTATCAGATACGCAGTATTTT.

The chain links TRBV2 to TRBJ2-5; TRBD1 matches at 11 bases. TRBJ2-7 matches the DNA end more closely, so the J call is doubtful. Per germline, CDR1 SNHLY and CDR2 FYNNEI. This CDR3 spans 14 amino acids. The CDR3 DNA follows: TGTGCCAACACGAGGGACAGGGGGTTTATCGAGCAGTACTTC. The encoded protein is CANTRDRGFIEQYF.

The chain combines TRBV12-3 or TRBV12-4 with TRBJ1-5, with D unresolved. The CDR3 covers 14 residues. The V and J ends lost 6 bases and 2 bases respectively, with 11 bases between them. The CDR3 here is CASSGQVGNQPQHF. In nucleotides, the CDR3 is TGTGCCAGCAGCGGCCAGGTTGGCAATCAGCCCCAGCATTTT.

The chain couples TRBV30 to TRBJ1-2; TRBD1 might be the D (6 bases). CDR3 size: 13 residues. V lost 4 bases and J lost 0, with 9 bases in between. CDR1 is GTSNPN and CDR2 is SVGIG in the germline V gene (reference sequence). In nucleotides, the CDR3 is TGTGCCTGGACACGACAGGCTAACTATGGCTACACCTTC. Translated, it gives CAWTRQANYGYTF.

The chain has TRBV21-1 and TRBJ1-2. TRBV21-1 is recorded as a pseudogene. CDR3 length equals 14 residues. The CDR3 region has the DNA TGTGCCAGCAGCCCGCAAGCTAAACCGTATGGCTACACCTTC. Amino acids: CASSPQAKPYGYTF.

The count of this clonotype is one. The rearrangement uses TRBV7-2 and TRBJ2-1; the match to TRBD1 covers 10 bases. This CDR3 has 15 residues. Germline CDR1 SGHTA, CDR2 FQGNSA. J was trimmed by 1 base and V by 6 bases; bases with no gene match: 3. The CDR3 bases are TGTGCCAGCAGATCGGGACAGGGGTCCTACAATGAGCAGTTCTTC. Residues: CASRSGQGSYNEQFF.

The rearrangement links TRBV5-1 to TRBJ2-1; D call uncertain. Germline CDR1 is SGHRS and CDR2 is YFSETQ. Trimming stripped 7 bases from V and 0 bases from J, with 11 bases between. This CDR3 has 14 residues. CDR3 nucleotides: TGCGCCAGCGCCGGCGAAAGCTCCTACAATGAGCAGTTCTTC. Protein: CASAGESSYNEQFF.

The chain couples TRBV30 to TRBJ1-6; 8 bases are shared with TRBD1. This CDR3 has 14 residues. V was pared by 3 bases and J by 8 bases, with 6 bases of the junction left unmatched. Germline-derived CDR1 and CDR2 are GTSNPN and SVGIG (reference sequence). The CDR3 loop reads CAWSRGLGDSPLHF. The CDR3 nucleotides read TGTGCCTGGAGCAGGGGGCTCGGGGATTCACCCCTCCACTTT.

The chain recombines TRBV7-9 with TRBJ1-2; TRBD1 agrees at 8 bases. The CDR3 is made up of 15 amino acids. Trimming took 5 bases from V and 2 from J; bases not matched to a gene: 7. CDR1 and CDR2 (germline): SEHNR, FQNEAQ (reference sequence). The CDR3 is CASSRAGGRNYGYTF. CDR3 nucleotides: TGTGCCAGCAGCCGAGCAGGGGGCAGAAACTATGGCTACACCTTC.

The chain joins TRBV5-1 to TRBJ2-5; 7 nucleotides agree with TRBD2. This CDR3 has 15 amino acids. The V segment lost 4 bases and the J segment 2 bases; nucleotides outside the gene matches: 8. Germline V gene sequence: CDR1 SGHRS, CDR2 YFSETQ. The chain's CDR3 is CASSPGSSGQETQYF. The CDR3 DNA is TGCGCCAGCAGCCCGGGGTCTAGCGGACAAGAGACCCAGTACTTC.

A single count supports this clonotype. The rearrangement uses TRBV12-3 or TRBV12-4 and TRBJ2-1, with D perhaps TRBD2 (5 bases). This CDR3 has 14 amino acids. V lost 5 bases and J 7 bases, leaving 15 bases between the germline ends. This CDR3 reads CASSVSTRLNEQFF. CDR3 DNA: TGTGCCAGCAGTGTATCAACTAGACTAAATGAGCAGTTCTTC.

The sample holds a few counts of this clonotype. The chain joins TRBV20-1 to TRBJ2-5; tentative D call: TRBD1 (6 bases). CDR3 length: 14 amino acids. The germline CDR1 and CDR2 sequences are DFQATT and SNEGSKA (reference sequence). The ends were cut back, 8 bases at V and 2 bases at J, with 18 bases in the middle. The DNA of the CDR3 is TGCAGTCCAAGGGCCCCGGGACAACAAGAGACCCAGTACTTC. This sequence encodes CSPRAPGQQETQYF.

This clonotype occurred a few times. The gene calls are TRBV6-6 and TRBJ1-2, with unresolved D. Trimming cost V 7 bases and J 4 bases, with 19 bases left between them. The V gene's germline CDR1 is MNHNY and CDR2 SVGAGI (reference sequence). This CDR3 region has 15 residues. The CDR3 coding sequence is TGTGCCAGCACCCTCCAAGGCGGATTAACCTATGGCTACACCTTC. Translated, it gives CASTLQGGLTYGYTF.

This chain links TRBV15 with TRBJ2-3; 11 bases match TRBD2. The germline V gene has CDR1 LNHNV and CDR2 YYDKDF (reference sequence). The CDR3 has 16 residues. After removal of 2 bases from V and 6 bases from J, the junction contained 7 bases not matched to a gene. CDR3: CATSRLASGGRDTQYF. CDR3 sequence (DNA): TGTGCCACCAGCAGACTGGCTAGCGGGGGGCGCGATACGCAGTATTTT. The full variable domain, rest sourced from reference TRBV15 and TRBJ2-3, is DAMVIQNPRYQVTQFGKPVTLSCSQTLNHNVMYWYQQKSSQAPKLLFHYYDKDFNNEADTPDNFQSRRPNTSFCFLDIRSPGLGDTAMYLCATSRLASGGRDTQYFGPGTRLTVL.

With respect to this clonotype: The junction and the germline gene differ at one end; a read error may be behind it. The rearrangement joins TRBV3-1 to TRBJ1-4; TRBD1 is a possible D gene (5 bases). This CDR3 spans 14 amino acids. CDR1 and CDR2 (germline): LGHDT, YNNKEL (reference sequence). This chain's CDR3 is CASSQAWGNEKPFF. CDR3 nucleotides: TGTGCCAGCAGCCAAGCGTGGGGGAATGAAAAACCGTTTTTT.

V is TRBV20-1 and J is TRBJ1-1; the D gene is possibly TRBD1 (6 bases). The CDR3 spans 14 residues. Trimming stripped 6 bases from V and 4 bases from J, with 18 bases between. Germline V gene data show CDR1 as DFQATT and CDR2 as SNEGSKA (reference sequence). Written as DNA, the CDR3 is TGCAGTGCCACAAGGGGGGCGGGAGGCACTGAAGCTTTCTTT. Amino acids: CSATRGAGGTEAFF.

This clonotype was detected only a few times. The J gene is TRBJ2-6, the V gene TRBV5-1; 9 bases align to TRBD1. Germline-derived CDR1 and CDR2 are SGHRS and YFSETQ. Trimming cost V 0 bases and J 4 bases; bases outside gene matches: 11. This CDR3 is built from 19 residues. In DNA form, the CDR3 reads TGCGCCAGCAGCTTGGGGCAACTAGGGACAGGGCTGGGGGCCAACGTCCTGACTTTC. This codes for CASSLGQLGTGLGANVLTF.

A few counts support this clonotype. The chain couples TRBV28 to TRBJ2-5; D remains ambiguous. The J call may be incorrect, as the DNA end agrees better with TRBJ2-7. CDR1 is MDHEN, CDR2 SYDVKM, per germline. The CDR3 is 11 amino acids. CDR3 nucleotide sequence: TGTGCCAGCAGTTTTTACAACGAGCAGTACTTC. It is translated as CASSFYNEQYF.

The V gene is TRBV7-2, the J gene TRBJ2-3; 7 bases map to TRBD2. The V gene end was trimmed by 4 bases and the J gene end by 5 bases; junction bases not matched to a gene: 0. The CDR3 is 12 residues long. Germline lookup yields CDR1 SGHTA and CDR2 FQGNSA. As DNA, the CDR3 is TGTGCCAGCAGCTCGGGAGGAGATACGCAGTATTTT. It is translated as CASSSGGDTQYF.

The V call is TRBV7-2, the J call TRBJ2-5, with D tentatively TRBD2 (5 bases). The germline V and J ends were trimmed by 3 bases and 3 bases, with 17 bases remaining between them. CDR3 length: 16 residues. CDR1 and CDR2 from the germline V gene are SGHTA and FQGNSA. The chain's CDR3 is CASSFNGRTSKETQYF. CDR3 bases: TGTGCCAGCAGCTTTAATGGCCGGACTTCGAAAGAGACCCAGTACTTC.

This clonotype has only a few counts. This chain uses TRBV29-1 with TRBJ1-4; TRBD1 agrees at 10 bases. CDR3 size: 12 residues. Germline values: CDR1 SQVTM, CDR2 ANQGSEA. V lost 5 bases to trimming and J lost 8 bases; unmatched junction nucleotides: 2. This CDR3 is CSVRQGAEKLFF. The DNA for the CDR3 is TGCAGCGTTAGACAGGGGGCAGAAAAACTGTTTTTT.

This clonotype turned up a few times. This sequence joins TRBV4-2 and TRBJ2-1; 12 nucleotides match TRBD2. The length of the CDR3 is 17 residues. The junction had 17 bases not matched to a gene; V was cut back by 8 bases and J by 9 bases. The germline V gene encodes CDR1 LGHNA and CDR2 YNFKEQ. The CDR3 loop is CASQESHTSGGIPEQFF. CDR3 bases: TGTGCCAGCCAGGAGAGCCACACTAGCGGGGGGATCCCTGAGCAGTTCTTC.

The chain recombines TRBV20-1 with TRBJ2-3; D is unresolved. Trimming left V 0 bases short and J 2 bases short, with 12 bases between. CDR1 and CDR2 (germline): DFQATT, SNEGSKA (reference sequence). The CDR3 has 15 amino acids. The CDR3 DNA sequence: TGCAGTGCTAGAGATCGAACGGGCCCCACAGATACGCAGTATTTT. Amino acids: CSARDRTGPTDTQYF.

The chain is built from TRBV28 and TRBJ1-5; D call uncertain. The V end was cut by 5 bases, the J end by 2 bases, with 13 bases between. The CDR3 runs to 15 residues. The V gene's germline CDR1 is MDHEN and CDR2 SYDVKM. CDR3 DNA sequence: TGTGCCAGCAGTCCGGTAGGAGGACGCAATCAGCCCCAGCATTTT. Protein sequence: CASSPVGGRNQPQHF.

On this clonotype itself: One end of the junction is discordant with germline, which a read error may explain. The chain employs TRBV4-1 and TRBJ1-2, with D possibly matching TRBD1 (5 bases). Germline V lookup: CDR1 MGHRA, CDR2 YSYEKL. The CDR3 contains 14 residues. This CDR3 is CASRQDSGASGYTF. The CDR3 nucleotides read TGCGCCAGCAGACAAGATAGCGGGGCGAGCGGCTACACCTTC.